What follows describes a single T cell receptor (beta chain). In its sample, this clonotype was seen many times. Its target antigen remains unknown. Base qualities are not at hand, and no much larger clone is one base apart. Libraries came from PCR. The listed sequencing device is Illumina HiSeq 2500. Molecular barcoding was employed in the preparation of TCR libraries, with unique molecular identifiers being used to normalize TCRbeta repertoire quantification. TCRdb reran the public reads through fastp at Q25 and MiXCR, keeping productive beta chains. Rows merge per CDR3 protein into single entries with the most common DNA and genes. In all, the sample holds 230,000 or so distinct CDR3 sequences, and around 12% of those were seen once. The ten largest clones represent around 2.5% of the sample. The data originate from a study of T-cell reconstitution after alpha-beta-depleted transplantation in children (dated by TCRdb to 2016 to 2018). About the full investigation: The study quantitatively tracked T-cell immune reconstitution after TCRalphabeta/CD19-depleted allogeneic hematopoietic cell transplantation in children using TCR repertoire profiling.

V is reduced by 2 bases and J by 3 bases, leaving a spacing of 10 bases between them. Sequences MNHNS (CDR1) and SASEGT (CDR2) are obtained from the germline V gene. The CDR3 sequence holds 14 residues, the cysteine and phenylalanine included. Only the CDR3 region is kept as DNA, spanning 42 bases read in frame from base 1. The source was PBMCs from the stem cell graft donor, collected from the stem cell graft. The sequence is built from TRBV6-1 and TRBJ1-1, with no confident D gene call. This receptor was obtained from a human donor who donated a stem cell graft to a child with acute lymphoblastic leukemia. The CDR3 protein sequence reads: CASSETGRHTEAFF. The base sequence is TGTGCCAGCAGTGAAACCGGCCGGCACACTGAAGCTTTCTTT.